These 14 T cell receptor beta chains were all obtained from the same sample, sequenced in a study of graft-versus-host responses after intestinal transplantation. Measured with immunoSEQ multiplex PCR; TCRdb has only the in-frame clones, and not every one. The repertoire consists of about 26,000 clones, with more than 75% occurring once and the leading ten covering 0.7%. These receptors have no known antigen. Sequences were derived from unstimulated CD4+ T cells sorted from spleen or lymph node cells, sampled before intestinal transplant. Receptors originate from a human donor who received an intestinal transplant.

This sequence joins TRBV2 and TRBJ2-7; 13 bases line up with TRBD2. Germline CDR1 is SNHLY and CDR2 is FYNNEI. The CDR3 extends over 17 amino acids. V lost 4 bases, J lost 2 bases, and 8 bases stayed unmatched. CDR3 amino acids: CASSVGLAGDYAYEQYF. The CDR3 DNA sequence: TGTGCCAGCAGTGTTGGACTAGCGGGAGATTACGCCTACGAGCAGTACTTC.

The V and J genes are TRBV27 and TRBJ1-6; perhaps TRBD1 as D (6 bases). The ends were cut back, 4 bases at V and 7 bases at J, with 11 bases in the middle. Looked up from germline, CDR1 is MNHEY and CDR2 is SMNVEV (reference sequence). CDR3 length: 14 residues. CDR3 DNA sequence: TGTGCCAGCAGTTCCGGGACACCGAATTCACCCCTCCACTTT. Its translation is CASSSGTPNSPLHF.

V usage is TRBV7-2 and J usage is TRBJ2-5; no firm D call. Germline V gene sequence: CDR1 SGHTA, CDR2 FQGNSA. The V end lost 1 base, the J end lost 1 base, and 7 bases lay between the germline ends. This CDR3 comprises 14 residues. The CDR3 nucleotides are TGTGCCAGCAGCTTAGTACGGTTCCAAGAGACCCAGTACTTC. Amino acids: CASSLVRFQETQYF.

The chain links TRBV7-3 to TRBJ1-1; a possible D gene is TRBD1 (6 bases). The CDR3 contains 13 residues. Trimming stripped 3 bases from V and 4 bases from J, with 9 bases between. Per germline, CDR1 SGHTA and CDR2 FQGTGA. The CDR3 nucleotides read TGTGCCAGCAGCTTGGGAGGGGGCACTGAAGCTTTCTTT. Its translation is CASSLGGGTEAFF.

V usage is TRBV27 and J usage is TRBJ2-7, with TRBD1 matching 8 bases. The CDR3 consists of 14 residues. Germline trimming cut 3 bases from V and 2 bases from J; bases unmatched to any gene: 3. CDR1 and CDR2 from the germline V gene are MNHEY and SMNVEV (reference sequence). The CDR3 bases are TGTGCCAGCAGTTTCCGACAGGGGACCTACGAGCAGTACTTC. It specifies CASSFRQGTYEQYF.

The chain links TRBV18 to TRBJ2-5; D not resolved. The CDR3 length is 11 residues. The germline CDR1 and CDR2 sequences are KGHSH and LQKENI. Trimming pared 3 bases from V and 2 bases from J, leaving 1 base between. The CDR3 reads CASSPQETQYF. CDR3 DNA sequence: TGTGCCAGCTCACCGCAAGAGACCCAGTACTTC.

The rearrangement joins TRBV7-2 to TRBJ2-5; D is unresolved. CDR3 length: 14 residues. V was shortened by 0 bases and J by 4 bases, with 9 bases between the two germline ends. CDR1 is SGHTA, CDR2 FQGNSA, per germline. The CDR3 loop reads CASSLAGRAETQYF. CDR3 coding DNA: TGTGCCAGCAGCTTAGCGGGAAGGGCAGAGACCCAGTACTTC.

The genes are TRBV5-6 and TRBJ2-7, with 11 bases fitting TRBD2. Germline V gives CDR1 SGHDT, CDR2 YYEEEE. The CDR3 spans 16 residues. With V trimmed by 0 bases and J by 1 base, 3 bases remained unmatched. CDR3 sequence (DNA): TGTGCCAGCAGCTTGGGACTAGCGGGGAGTTCCTACGAGCAGTACTTC. Translating it yields CASSLGLAGSSYEQYF.

The chain employs TRBV2 and TRBJ2-6, with 12 bases identical to TRBD2. After removal of 8 bases from V and 0 bases from J, the junction contained 17 bases not matched to a gene. CDR3 length equals 21 residues. Germline assignment: CDR1 SNHLY and CDR2 FYNNEI. Written as DNA, the CDR3 is TGTGCCAGCGGACCTCTGACTAGCGGGAGTCACTTAAGCTCTGGGGCCAACGTCCTGACTTTC. The encoded protein is CASGPLTSGSHLSSGANVLTF. Together with reference TRBV2 and TRBJ2-6, the CDR3 gives the full variable domain: EPEVTQTPSHQVTQMGQEVILRCVPISNHLYFYWYRQILGQKVEFLVSFYNNEISEKSEIFDDQFSVERPDGSNFTLKIRSTKLEDSAMYFCASGPLTSGSHLSSGANVLTFGAGSRLTVL.

The rearrangement links TRBV29-1 to TRBJ2-7, with TRBD2 identical over 12 bases. This CDR3 has 15 amino acids. V was clipped by 5 bases and J by 0 bases; unmatched bases: 5. CDR1 and CDR2 from the germline V gene are SQVTM and ANQGSEA. CDR3 amino acids: CSVLGLAGSSYEQYF. As DNA, the CDR3 is TGCAGCGTTCTCGGACTAGCGGGGTCCTCCTACGAGCAGTACTTC.

V gene TRBV7-9 combines with J gene TRBJ2-5; D call uncertain. V gave up 4 bases and J gave up 6 bases, with 12 bases separating them. Germline V gene lookup returns CDR1 SEHNR and CDR2 FQNEAQ (reference sequence). CDR3 length: 13 amino acids. The chain's CDR3 is CASSSLRLQTQYF. The CDR3 bases are TGTGCCAGCAGCTCACTACGACTGCAGACCCAGTACTTC.

The chain combines TRBV6-1 with TRBJ1-1; no clear D. The ends were cut back, 5 bases at V and 7 bases at J, with 17 bases in the middle. Germline V CDR1 and CDR2: MNHNS, SASEGT. CDR3 length equals 14 residues. The chain's CDR3 is CASSPFGPGSEAFF. In DNA, the CDR3 is TGTGCCAGCAGTCCCTTTGGACCGGGCAGTGAAGCTTTCTTT.

The CDR3 sequence: CASSQLLFLGLNEQFF. CDR3 DNA: TGCGCCAGCAGCCAATTACTTTTCTTAGGCCTTAATGAGCAGTTCTTC. V usage is TRBV4-1 and J usage is TRBJ2-1; D is unresolved. The germline CDR1 and CDR2 sequences are MGHRA and YSYEKL. With 2 bases removed from V and 7 bases from J, the gap between germline ends came to 18 bases. The CDR3 length is 16 residues.

V and J are TRBV18 and TRBJ1-5; TRBD1 might be the D (5 bases). The CDR3 runs 13 residues. Germline V gene lookup returns CDR1 KGHSH and CDR2 LQKENI. The ends were cut back, 6 bases at V and 4 bases at J, with 10 bases in the middle. The CDR3 spells CASSKEGNQPQHF. The DNA for the CDR3 is TGTGCCAGCTCGAAAGAGGGGAATCAGCCCCAGCATTTT.